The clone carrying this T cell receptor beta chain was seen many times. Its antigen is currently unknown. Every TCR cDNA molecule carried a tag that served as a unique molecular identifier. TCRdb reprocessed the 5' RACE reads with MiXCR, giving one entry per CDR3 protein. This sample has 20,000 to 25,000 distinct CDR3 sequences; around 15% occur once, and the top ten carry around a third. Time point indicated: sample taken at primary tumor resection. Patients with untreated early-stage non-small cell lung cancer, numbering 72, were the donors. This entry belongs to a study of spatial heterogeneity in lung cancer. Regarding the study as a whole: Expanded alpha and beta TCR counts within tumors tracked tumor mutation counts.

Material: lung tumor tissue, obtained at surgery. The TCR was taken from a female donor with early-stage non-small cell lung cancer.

CDR3 residues: CSASLRRETQYF. For the CDR3, the DNA is TGCAGTGCCAGCCTGCGGCGAGAGACCCAGTACTTC. The chain recombines TRBV20-1 with TRBJ2-5; no firm D call. This CDR3 spans 12 amino acids. Germline CDR1 DFQATT, CDR2 SNEGSKA (reference sequence). V lost 6 bases and J 4 bases, leaving 12 bases between the germline ends.